The sequence of this TCR beta chain was determined in a study of post-analysis software for immune sequencing data. Included in the TCR beta cDNA libraries were unique molecular identifiers. Starting from roughly 1.1 to 9.2 million T cells, the study yielded roughly 0.5 million cDNA molecules. TCRdb re-called the PCR reads with MiXCR, one entry per CDR3 protein. The repertoire has over 700,000 distinct CDR3 sequences, 25% to 30% of them found once; the top ten carry more than 0.55%. Study-level findings and limits: TRBV segments more frequent in patients than in controls numbered five and included TRBV5-6, TRBV5-1 and TRBV20-1. Normalized Chao1 diversity was significantly lower in multiple sclerosis patients than in controls.

Regarding this clonotype: Its antigen is not identified.

Trimming pared 6 bases from V and 7 bases from J, leaving 22 bases between. This CDR3 has 16 amino acids. Germline V gene data show CDR1 as LGHDT and CDR2 as YNNKEL (reference sequence). The sequence was collected from a girl between 5 and 17 years old with multiple sclerosis. The sequenced sample consisted of blood. This chain uses TRBV3-1 with TRBJ2-1, with a tentative D call TRBD2 (5 bases). The CDR3 loop reads CASSPSPSGLGNEQFF. DNA for the CDR3: TGTGCCAGCAGTCCTTCTCCCAGCGGTCTGGGGAATGAGCAGTTCTTC.